A selection of T cell receptor beta chains follows, all from one sample in a study of Ad26.COV2.S vaccination and SARS-CoV-2 variants. Here immunoSEQ multiplex PCR was the method, and the copy in TCRdb shows in-frame clones only, minus some. The sample consists of fewer than 600,000 clones, 89% of them appearing once. This specimen was peripheral blood, taken in a trial of Ad26.COV2.S vaccine versus placebo. The receptors were sampled from a person aged 18-60 years who received the Ad26.COV2.S COVID-19 vaccine or a placebo. Each CDR3 is given with its conserved first and last residue. The order of the fields is V gene, D gene, clone size, J gene, CDR3 DNA, CDR3 protein. A D gene is named only where the DNA matches it firmly. Size is stated for part of the rows, as once, few or many counts, or as a class when the clone is expanded.

v_gene: TRBV3-1/TRBV3-2
d_gene: .
abundance: .
j_gene: TRBJ2-1
CDR3nt: TGTGCCAGCAGCCAAGGAGGTGCGGGCCGGCTCTTC
CDR3aa: CASSQGGAGRLF

v_gene: TRBV18
d_gene: .
abundance: .
j_gene: TRBJ2-5
CDR3nt: TGTGCCAGCTCACCTACCGCCACCGAGACCCAGTACTTC
CDR3aa: CASSPTATETQYF

v_gene: TRBV18
d_gene: .
abundance: .
j_gene: TRBJ2-3
CDR3nt: TGTGCCAGCTCACAATATCGAGGGCCAGATACGCAGTATTTT
CDR3aa: CASSQYRGPDTQYF

v_gene: TRBV6-6
d_gene: TRBD1
abundance: .
j_gene: TRBJ2-2
CDR3nt: TGTGCCAGCAGTGGACAGGAGTCCTTCGGGGAGCTGTTTTTT
CDR3aa: CASSGQESFGELFF

v_gene: TRBV5-5
d_gene: .
abundance: .
j_gene: TRBJ1-5
CDR3nt: TGTGCCAGCAGCTTGTCAGGGGGCAATCAGCCCCAGCATTTT
CDR3aa: CASSLSGGNQPQHF

v_gene: TRBV5-4
d_gene: .
abundance: .
j_gene: TRBJ2-7
CDR3nt: TGTGCCAGCACCAAGGGCGGGACTGGGGGCTCCTACGAGCAGTACTTC
CDR3aa: CASTKGGTGGSYEQYF

v_gene: TRBV6-5
d_gene: .
abundance: .
j_gene: TRBJ1-5
CDR3nt: TGTGCCAGCGGCTACCCGGGGGGCTCCAATCAGCCCCAGCATTTT
CDR3aa: CASGYPGGSNQPQHF

v_gene: TRBV18
d_gene: TRBD2
abundance: .
j_gene: TRBJ2-7
CDR3nt: TGTGCCAGCTCCCGGCGGGAGGGCTACGAGCAGTACTTC
CDR3aa: CASSRREGYEQYF

v_gene: TRBV13
d_gene: .
abundance: .
j_gene: TRBJ2-1
CDR3nt: TGTGCCAGCAGTTCAACGACAGACTCTTACTCCTACAATGAGCAGTTCTTC
CDR3aa: CASSSTTDSYSYNEQFF

v_gene: TRBV19
d_gene: TRBD2
abundance: .
j_gene: TRBJ2-7
CDR3nt: TGTGCCAGTAGTATTAGCGGGACCGGCTACGAGCAGTACTTC
CDR3aa: CASSISGTGYEQYF

v_gene: TRBV30
d_gene: .
abundance: few
j_gene: TRBJ1-2
CDR3nt: TGTGCCTGGAGTGTACCCCCTGGCTACACCTTC
CDR3aa: CAWSVPPGYTF

v_gene: TRBV19
d_gene: .
abundance: .
j_gene: TRBJ1-2
CDR3nt: TGTGCCAGTAGTATTCTAGGACGGACGTTTTATGGCTACACCTTC
CDR3aa: CASSILGRTFYGYTF

v_gene: TRBV5-1
d_gene: TRBD2
abundance: once
j_gene: TRBJ2-3
CDR3nt: TGCGCCAGCAGCCAGCGGGACCATAGCGGGAGGGGGGCAGATACGCAGTATTTT
CDR3aa: CASSQRDHSGRGADTQYF

v_gene: TRBV15
d_gene: TRBD1
abundance: .
j_gene: TRBJ2-7
CDR3nt: TGTGCCACCAGCGCCCGATACAGGGGAAAATCCCACGAGCAGTACTTC
CDR3aa: CATSARYRGKSHEQYF

v_gene: TRBV3-1/TRBV3-2
d_gene: TRBD1
abundance: .
j_gene: TRBJ1-2
CDR3nt: TGTGCCAGCAGCCAAGGGACAGGGGATGGCTACACCTTC
CDR3aa: CASSQGTGDGYTF

v_gene: TRBV4-1
d_gene: .
abundance: .
j_gene: TRBJ1-5
CDR3nt: TGCGCCAGCAGCCAAGTATTTGGGAATAGCAATCAGCCCCAGCATTTT
CDR3aa: CASSQVFGNSNQPQHF

v_gene: TRBV11-2
d_gene: .
abundance: once
j_gene: TRBJ1-1
CDR3nt: TGTGCCAGCAGCTTAGATCGTCCATTGAACACTGAAGCTTTCTTT
CDR3aa: CASSLDRPLNTEAFF

v_gene: TRBV7-9
d_gene: TRBD1
abundance: .
j_gene: TRBJ2-7
CDR3nt: TGTGCCAGCAGCTTAGTTTGGGGACAGGGGATTATTTCCCCTTCCGAGCAGTACTTC
CDR3aa: CASSLVWGQGIISPSEQYF

v_gene: TRBV7-2
d_gene: .
abundance: once
j_gene: TRBJ2-5
CDR3nt: TGTGCCAGCAGCTTAGCAGGAAGAAAAGAGACCCAGTACTTC
CDR3aa: CASSLAGRKETQYF

v_gene: TRBV6-6
d_gene: .
abundance: .
j_gene: TRBJ2-7
CDR3nt: TGTGCCAGCAGTTACTTGGGGATTTTCTACGAGCAGTACTTC
CDR3aa: CASSYLGIFYEQYF

v_gene: TRBV7-9
d_gene: .
abundance: .
j_gene: TRBJ2-3
CDR3nt: TGTGCCAGCATCCTGAGAGGGCTAGCCGGCACAGATACGCAGTATTTT
CDR3aa: CASILRGLAGTDTQYF

v_gene: TRBV19
d_gene: .
abundance: .
j_gene: TRBJ2-7
CDR3nt: TGTGCCTCCAACCCGGGGCCGACCTACGAGCAGTACTTC
CDR3aa: CASNPGPTYEQYF

v_gene: TRBV29-1
d_gene: TRBD1
abundance: .
j_gene: TRBJ2-1
CDR3nt: TGCAGCGTTGAAAGCTTCGTGACAGGGCTTAACAATGAGCAGTTCTTC
CDR3aa: CSVESFVTGLNNEQFF

v_gene: TRBV11-2
d_gene: .
abundance: .
j_gene: TRBJ2-5
CDR3nt: TGTGCCAGCAGCACCGGGACAACTCAAGAGACCCAGTACTTC
CDR3aa: CASSTGTTQETQYF

v_gene: TRBV27
d_gene: .
abundance: .
j_gene: TRBJ2-3
CDR3nt: TGTGCCAGCAGTCCCCGAGCAGATACGCAGTATTTT
CDR3aa: CASSPRADTQYF

v_gene: TRBV6-5
d_gene: .
abundance: .
j_gene: TRBJ2-3
CDR3nt: TGTGCCAGACAGTGCACAGATACGCAGTATTTT
CDR3aa: CARQCTDTQYF

v_gene: TRBV10-3
d_gene: .
abundance: .
j_gene: TRBJ1-1
CDR3nt: TGTGCCATCAGTGAGTTGGGGGGGAACACTGAAGCTTTCTTT
CDR3aa: CAISELGGNTEAFF

v_gene: TRBV7-9
d_gene: TRBD1
abundance: few
j_gene: TRBJ1-2
CDR3nt: TGTGCCAGCAGATCCACAGGGGACCCCTTCTATGGCTACACCTTC
CDR3aa: CASRSTGDPFYGYTF

v_gene: TRBV28
d_gene: TRBD2
abundance: .
j_gene: TRBJ2-2
CDR3nt: TGTGCCAGCAGTTTCCCTAGCGGGAGTGTCACCGGGGAGCTGTTTTTT
CDR3aa: CASSFPSGSVTGELFF

v_gene: TRBV27
d_gene: TRBD1
abundance: once
j_gene: TRBJ2-1
CDR3nt: TGTGCCAGCAGGCTAAGGGCCGGGACAGGGGGGAATGAGCAGTTCTTC
CDR3aa: CASRLRAGTGGNEQFF

v_gene: TRBV28
d_gene: .
abundance: .
j_gene: TRBJ1-2
CDR3nt: TGTGCCAGCGGACGGGCTAACTATGGCTACACCTTC
CDR3aa: CASGRANYGYTF

v_gene: TRBV7-9
d_gene: TRBD1
abundance: .
j_gene: TRBJ1-6
CDR3nt: TGTGCCAGCAGCCCCTCCGGGACAGGGCCTTCACCCCTCCACTTT
CDR3aa: CASSPSGTGPSPLHF

v_gene: TRBV2
d_gene: TRBD1
abundance: .
j_gene: TRBJ1-6
CDR3nt: TGTGCCAGCAGTGAACAGGGGGCTTATTCACCCCTCCACTTT
CDR3aa: CASSEQGAYSPLHF

v_gene: TRBV7-9
d_gene: .
abundance: few
j_gene: TRBJ1-2
CDR3nt: TGTGCCAGCAGCTTCAACACGGGTGGCACTAACTATGGCTACACCTTC
CDR3aa: CASSFNTGGTNYGYTF

v_gene: TRBV15
d_gene: TRBD1
abundance: .
j_gene: TRBJ1-2
CDR3nt: TGTGCCACCAGCAGAAAACTGAGGGACAGCCTATTAAACTATGGCTACACCTTC
CDR3aa: CATSRKLRDSLLNYGYTF

v_gene: TRBV24-1
d_gene: .
abundance: .
j_gene: TRBJ2-1
CDR3nt: TGTGCCACCAGTGATTTGAACAGGGGAGGCAATGAGCAGTTCTTC
CDR3aa: CATSDLNRGGNEQFF

v_gene: TRBV5-1
d_gene: .
abundance: .
j_gene: TRBJ2-4
CDR3nt: TGCGCCAGCAGCTTGGGTTCAGTTCTAGCCAAAAACATTCAGTACTTC
CDR3aa: CASSLGSVLAKNIQYF

v_gene: TRBV24-1
d_gene: .
abundance: .
j_gene: TRBJ2-7
CDR3nt: TGTGCCACCAGTGATATCCGGGCCGGCGGAGGGCAGTACTTC
CDR3aa: CATSDIRAGGGQYF

v_gene: TRBV19
d_gene: TRBD1
abundance: .
j_gene: TRBJ1-5
CDR3nt: TGTGCCAGTAGTAGACAGGGACCTTATAGCAATCAGCCCCAGCATTTT
CDR3aa: CASSRQGPYSNQPQHF

v_gene: TRBV6-1
d_gene: TRBD1
abundance: .
j_gene: TRBJ2-5
CDR3nt: TGTGCCAGCAGTGACCAGGGGGCATTGACCCAGTACTTC
CDR3aa: CASSDQGALTQYF

v_gene: TRBV6-2/TRBV6-3
d_gene: .
abundance: .
j_gene: TRBJ2-7
CDR3nt: TGTGCCAGCAGTTTTGGGAGCCGCGAGCAGTACTTC
CDR3aa: CASSFGSREQYF

v_gene: TRBV6-6
d_gene: .
abundance: once
j_gene: TRBJ1-5
CDR3nt: TGTGCCAGCAGCCGACGGTGGGAGGCGGTTGTGGATCAGCCCCAGCATTTT
CDR3aa: CASSRRWEAVVDQPQHF

v_gene: TRBV19
d_gene: .
abundance: .
j_gene: TRBJ2-2
CDR3nt: TGTGCCAGTAGTACAGGACGGGTGAACACCGGGGAGCTGTTTTTT
CDR3aa: CASSTGRVNTGELFF

v_gene: TRBV20-1
d_gene: .
abundance: .
j_gene: TRBJ2-1
CDR3nt: TGCAGTGCTAGTCCCCTAAACTCCTACAATGAGCAGTTCTTC
CDR3aa: CSASPLNSYNEQFF

v_gene: TRBV11-2
d_gene: .
abundance: .
j_gene: TRBJ2-1
CDR3nt: TGTGCCAGCAGTTTAACAGGGCCATACAATGAGCAGTTCTTC
CDR3aa: CASSLTGPYNEQFF

v_gene: TRBV7-9
d_gene: TRBD1
abundance: .
j_gene: TRBJ2-2
CDR3nt: TGTGCCAGCAGCTTAAGGTCAGGGGGCAACACCGGGGAGCTGTTTTTT
CDR3aa: CASSLRSGGNTGELFF

v_gene: TRBV27
d_gene: .
abundance: few
j_gene: TRBJ1-6
CDR3nt: TGTGCCAGCAGACAGACAGGCTATAATTCACCCCTCCACTTT
CDR3aa: CASRQTGYNSPLHF

v_gene: TRBV7-9
d_gene: .
abundance: .
j_gene: TRBJ2-1
CDR3nt: TGTGCCAGCAGCTCTCCCGGGACCAACAATGAGCAGTTCTTC
CDR3aa: CASSSPGTNNEQFF